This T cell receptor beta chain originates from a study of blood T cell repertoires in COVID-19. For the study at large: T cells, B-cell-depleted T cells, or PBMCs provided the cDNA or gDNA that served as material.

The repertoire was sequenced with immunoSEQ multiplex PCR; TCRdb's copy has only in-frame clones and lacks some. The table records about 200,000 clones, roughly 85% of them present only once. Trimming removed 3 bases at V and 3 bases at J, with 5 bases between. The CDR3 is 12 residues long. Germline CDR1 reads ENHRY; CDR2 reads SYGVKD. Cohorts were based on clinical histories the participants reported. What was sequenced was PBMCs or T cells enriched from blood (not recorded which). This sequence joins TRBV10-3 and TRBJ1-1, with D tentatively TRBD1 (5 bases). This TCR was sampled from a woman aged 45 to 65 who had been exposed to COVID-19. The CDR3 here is CAISEQDTEAFF. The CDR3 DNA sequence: TGTGCCATCAGTGAACAGGACACTGAAGCTTTCTTT.